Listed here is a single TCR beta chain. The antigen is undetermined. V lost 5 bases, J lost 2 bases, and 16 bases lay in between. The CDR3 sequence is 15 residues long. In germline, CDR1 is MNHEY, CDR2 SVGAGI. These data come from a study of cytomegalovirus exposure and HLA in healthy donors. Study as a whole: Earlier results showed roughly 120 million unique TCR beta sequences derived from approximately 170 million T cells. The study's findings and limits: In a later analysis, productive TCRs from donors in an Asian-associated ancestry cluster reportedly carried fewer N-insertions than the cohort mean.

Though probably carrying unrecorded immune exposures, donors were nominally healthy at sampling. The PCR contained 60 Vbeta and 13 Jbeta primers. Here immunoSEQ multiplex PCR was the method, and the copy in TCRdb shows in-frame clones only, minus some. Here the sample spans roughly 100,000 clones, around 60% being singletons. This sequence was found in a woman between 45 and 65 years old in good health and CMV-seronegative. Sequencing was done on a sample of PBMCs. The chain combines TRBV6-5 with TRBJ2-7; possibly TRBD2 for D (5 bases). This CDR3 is CASSLGYSTTYEQYF. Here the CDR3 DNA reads TGTGCCAGCAGTCTTGGATATTCGACTACCTACGAGCAGTACTTC.